This record looks at one T cell receptor beta chain sequence and its context. Profiled with immunoSEQ multiplex PCR; TCRdb holds only in-frame clones, not every one. The table records about 280,000 clones, 87% of them present only once. The germline V gene has CDR1 LNHDA and CDR2 SQIVND (reference sequence). The CDR3 sequence is 13 residues long. The V and J ends lost 8 bases and 3 bases respectively, with 13 bases between them. This sample stems from a study of Ad26.COV2.S vaccination and SARS-CoV-2 variants. The treatment: around 19 received Ad26.COV2.S at low or high dose, single or two shots; 5 received placebo; per-sample allocation not given. After the first vaccine or placebo injection, samples were drawn on day 63.

The chain is built from TRBV19 and TRBJ1-1, with a possible D match to TRBD1 (5 bases). The receptor comes from a person aged 18-65 years who received the Ad26.COV2.S COVID-19 vaccine or a placebo. Here the sequenced sample was peripheral blood, taken in a trial of Ad26.COV2.S vaccine versus placebo. CDR3 loop: CASAVKGDTEAFF. CDR3 nucleotide sequence: TGTGCCAGTGCGGTTAAAGGGGACACTGAAGCTTTCTTT.